These T cell receptor beta chains were read from a single sample in a study of cytomegalovirus exposure and HLA in healthy donors. Produced via immunoSEQ multiplex PCR; TCRdb's table is partial and in-frame only. This sample contains about 200,000 clones. Sequencing was performed on PBMCs. The receptors derive from a girl aged 2-10 years in good health and CMV-seropositive. CDR3s include the opening cysteine and the closing phenylalanine or tryptophan. Fields, in order: J gene, V gene, D gene, CDR3 protein, CDR3 DNA. A D gene is named only where the DNA matches it firmly.

>TRBJ1-2|TRBV19|TRBD1
CASNGLIKGTGGLYGYTF
TGTGCCAGTAACGGCCTAATCAAGGGGACAGGGGGCTTGTATGGCTACACCTTC
>TRBJ2-7|TRBV7-9|TRBD1
CASSFRQGPYEQYF
TGTGCCAGCAGCTTTCGACAGGGCCCCTACGAGCAGTACTTC
>TRBJ1-4|TRBV5-1|NA
CATPRRNGQGVLTNEKLFF
TGCGCCACCCCCCGGAGAAACGGGCAGGGCGTTTTGACTAATGAAAAACTGTTTTTT
>TRBJ2-7|TRBV10-1|NA
CASRGPQGGNEQYF
TGCGCCAGCAGGGGGCCCCAGGGTGGGAACGAGCAGTACTTC
>TRBJ2-7|TRBV7-6|TRBD1
CASSLSPDRGTGEQYF
TGTGCCAGCAGCTTATCCCCGGACAGGGGGACGGGCGAGCAGTACTTC
>TRBJ2-2|TRBV18|TRBD1
CASSPQGQGNTGELFF
TGTGCCAGCTCACCACAGGGACAGGGGAACACCGGGGAGCTGTTTTTT
>TRBJ2-3|TRBV28|TRBD2
CAIQTLAGAATTDTQYF
TGTGCCATCCAGACACTAGCGGGAGCTGCTACGACAGATACGCAGTATTTT
>TRBJ2-2|TRBV11-3|NA
CASSERRGGGTGELFF
TGTGCCAGCAGCGAGCGGCGGGGCGGTGGGACCGGGGAGCTGTTTTTT
>TRBJ1-1|TRBV4-1|TRBD1
CASSHTIRKTGGNTEAFF
TGCGCCAGCAGCCACACAATCCGAAAGACAGGGGGGAACACTGAAGCTTTCTTT
>TRBJ2-7|TRBV18|TRBD1
CASSPPGQLWNEQYF
TGTGCCAGCTCACCTCCGGGACAGCTATGGAACGAGCAGTACTTC
>TRBJ2-1|TRBV19|NA
CASSITFDSYNEQFF
TGTGCCAGTAGTATAACTTTCGACTCCTACAATGAGCAGTTCTTC
>TRBJ1-2|TRBV6-5|NA
CASSYQGGYGYTF
TGTGCCAGCAGTTATCAGGGAGGGTATGGCTACACCTTC
>TRBJ2-3|TRBV14|NA
CASSQEWMIGGHTTDTQYF
TGTGCCAGCAGCCAAGAATGGATGATAGGGGGACACACCACAGATACGCAGTATTTT
>TRBJ2-5|TRBV7-3|NA
CASSLSPAAQETQYF
TGTGCCAGCAGCCTCTCCCCGGCGGCTCAAGAGACCCAGTACTTC
>TRBJ2-3|TRBV7-9|NA
CASSPGEAGTDTQYF
TGTGCCAGCAGCCCGGGGGAGGCGGGCACAGATACGCAGTATTTT
>TRBJ1-2|TRBV19|NA
CASSVDTSNYGYTF
TGTGCCAGTAGTGTCGACACGTCTAACTATGGCTACACCTTC
>TRBJ1-2|TRBV28|NA
CASSLTGLNPNYGYTF
TGTGCCAGCAGCTTGACAGGACTGAACCCTAACTATGGCTACACCTTC
>TRBJ2-2|TRBV28|TRBD1
CASSLAQGEVGELFF
TGTGCCAGCAGCTTGGCACAGGGGGAAGTCGGGGAGCTGTTTTTT
>TRBJ1-2|TRBV27|NA
CASMGRAAGALYGYTF
TGTGCCAGCATGGGGAGGGCCGCGGGAGCTCTATATGGCTACACCTTC
>TRBJ1-3|TRBV28|NA
CASILGGSGNTIYF
TGTGCCAGCATTCTTGGGGGGTCTGGAAACACCATATATTTT
>TRBJ2-7|TRBV5-1|NA
CASSLDRYEQYF
TGCGCCAGCAGCCTGGATCGGTACGAGCAGTACTTC
>TRBJ2-1|TRBV10-2|TRBD2
CASINGRADEQFF
TGCGCCAGCATAAACGGGAGGGCCGATGAGCAGTTCTTC
>TRBJ1-1|TRBV27|NA
CASSPDRGSMNTEAFF
TGTGCCAGCAGTCCCGACCGGGGGTCGATGAACACTGAAGCTTTCTTT
>TRBJ2-7|TRBV28|TRBD1
CASRSGQGVDEQYF
TGTGCCAGCAGGTCCGGACAGGGAGTGGACGAGCAGTACTTC
>TRBJ2-3|TRBV6-5|TRBD2
CASSYSGAGGRDTQYF
TGTGCCAGCAGTTACTCGGGAGCGGGAGGGAGGGATACGCAGTATTTT
>TRBJ2-3|TRBV6-1|NA
CASSLGGRTDTQYF
TGTGCCAGCAGTCTTGGGGGCAGGACAGATACGCAGTATTTT
>TRBJ1-2|TRBV4-1|NA
CASHGTGYGYTF
TGCGCCAGCCACGGTACAGGCTATGGCTACACCTTC
>TRBJ2-6|TRBV7-2|NA
CASSLPGSGANVLTF
TGTGCCAGCAGCTTACCAGGGTCTGGGGCCAACGTCCTGACTTTC
>TRBJ1-5|TRBV6-1|NA
CASSIPPRNQPQHF
TGTGCCAGCAGTATCCCTCCCAGGAATCAGCCCCAGCATTTT
>TRBJ1-1|TRBV5-1|TRBD1
CASRPGQGGVGTEAFF
TGCGCCAGCAGACCGGGACAGGGAGGGGTAGGCACTGAAGCTTTCTTT
>TRBJ2-1|TRBV27|TRBD1
CASSQPGQRYNEQFF
TGTGCCAGCAGTCAACCGGGACAGAGGTATAATGAGCAGTTCTTC
>TRBJ2-5|TRBV12-1|NA
CASSPGTSGRETQYF
TGTGCCAGCAGCCCCGGGACTAGCGGGAGAGAGACCCAGTACTTC
>TRBJ2-3|TRBV28|NA
CASSLIQFTDTQYF
TGTGCCAGCAGTTTGATACAGTTCACAGATACGCAGTATTTT
>TRBJ1-1|TRBV7-3|TRBD1
CASSYGDSKEAFF
TGTGCCAGCAGCTACGGGGACAGTAAAGAGGCTTTCTTT
>TRBJ2-7|TRBV27|NA
CASSFGDLGLYEQYF
TGTGCCAGCAGCTTTGGAGACTTGGGACTCTACGAGCAGTACTTC
>TRBJ2-1|TRBV27|NA
CASRLDRRPYNEQFF
TGTGCCAGCAGACTAGACCGCCGCCCCTACAATGAGCAGTTCTTC
>TRBJ1-4|TRBV2|NA
CASSVDSPTNEKLFF
TGTGCCAGCAGCGTCGACAGCCCAACTAATGAAAAACTGTTTTTT
>TRBJ2-7|TRBV6-1|TRBD2
CASSEAVRAGVHEQYF
TGTGCCAGCAGTGAAGCAGTGAGGGCGGGAGTTCACGAGCAGTACTTC
>TRBJ1-5|TRBV7-8|TRBD1
CASSTLHRGGGNQPQHF
TGTGCCAGCAGCACTCTTCACAGGGGTGGGGGCAATCAGCCCCAGCATTTT
>TRBJ1-5|TRBV27|TRBD1
CASSHWTGVNQPQHF
TGTGCCAGCAGTCACTGGACAGGGGTCAATCAGCCCCAGCATTTT
>TRBJ2-1|TRBV6-4|TRBD1
CASSHGASTGGHEQFF
TGTGCCAGCAGTCACGGGGCGAGTACAGGGGGCCATGAGCAGTTCTTC
>TRBJ2-3|TRBV9|TRBD2
CASSVTSGSTDTQYF
TGTGCCAGCAGCGTAACTAGCGGGAGCACAGATACGCAGTATTTT
>TRBJ2-5|TRBV6-5|NA
CASSYGRGKKETQYF
TGTGCCAGCAGTTACGGTAGGGGCAAGAAGGAGACCCAGTACTTC
>TRBJ2-1|TRBV14|NA
CASSRNPTSNEQFF
TGTGCCAGCAGTCGAAACCCGACTAGCAATGAGCAGTTCTTC
>TRBJ2-7|TRBV28|TRBD1
CASSRTGNSYEQYF
TGTGCCAGCAGTCGGACAGGGAACTCCTACGAGCAGTACTTC
>TRBJ2-1|TRBV11-3|TRBD1
CASSGTGSLGYNEQFF
TGTGCCAGCAGCGGGACAGGGTCCCTTGGGTACAATGAGCAGTTCTTC
>TRBJ1-2|TRBV28|TRBD1
CASSPQTTGQYGYTF
TGTGCCAGCAGTCCACAAACGACAGGGCAATATGGCTACACCTTC
>TRBJ1-2|TRBV15|TRBD1
CATSSLKTGLYGYTF
TGTGCCACCAGCAGTCTCAAGACAGGGCTCTATGGCTACACCTTC